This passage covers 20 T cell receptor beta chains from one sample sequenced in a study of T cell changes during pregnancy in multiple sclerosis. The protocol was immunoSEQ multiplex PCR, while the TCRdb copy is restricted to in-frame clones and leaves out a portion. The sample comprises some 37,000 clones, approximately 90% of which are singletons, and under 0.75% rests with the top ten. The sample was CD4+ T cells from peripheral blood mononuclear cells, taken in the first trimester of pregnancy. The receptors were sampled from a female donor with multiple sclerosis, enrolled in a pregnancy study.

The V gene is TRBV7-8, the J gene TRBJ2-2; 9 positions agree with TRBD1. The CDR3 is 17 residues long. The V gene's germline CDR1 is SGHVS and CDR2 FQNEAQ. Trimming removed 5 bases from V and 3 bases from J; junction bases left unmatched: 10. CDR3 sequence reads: CASSPTGGTVDTGELFF. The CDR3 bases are TGTGCCAGCAGCCCGACAGGGGGGACCGTGGACACCGGGGAGCTGTTTTTT.

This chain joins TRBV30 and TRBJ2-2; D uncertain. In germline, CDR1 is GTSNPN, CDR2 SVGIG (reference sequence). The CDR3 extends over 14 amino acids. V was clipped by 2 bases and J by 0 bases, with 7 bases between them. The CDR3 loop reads CAWSPGPNTGELFF. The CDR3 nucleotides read TGTGCCTGGAGTCCCGGTCCGAACACCGGGGAGCTGTTTTTT. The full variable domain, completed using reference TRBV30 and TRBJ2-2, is SQTIHQWPATLVQPVGSPLSLECTVEGTSNPNLYWYRQAAGRGLQLLFYSVGIGQISSEVPQNLSASRPQDRQFILSSKKLLLSDSGFYLCAWSPGPNTGELFFGEGSRLTVL.

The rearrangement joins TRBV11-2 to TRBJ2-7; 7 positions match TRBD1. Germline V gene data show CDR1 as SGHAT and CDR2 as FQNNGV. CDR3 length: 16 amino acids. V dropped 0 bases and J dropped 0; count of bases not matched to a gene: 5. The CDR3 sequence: CASSLDRGQSSYEQYF. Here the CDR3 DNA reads TGTGCCAGCAGCTTAGATCGGGGACAGAGCTCCTACGAGCAGTACTTC.

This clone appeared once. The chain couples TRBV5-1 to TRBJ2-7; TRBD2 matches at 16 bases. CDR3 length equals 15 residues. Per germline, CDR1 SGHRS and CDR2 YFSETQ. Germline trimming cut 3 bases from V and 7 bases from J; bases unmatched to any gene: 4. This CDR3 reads CASSSGLAGGHEQYF. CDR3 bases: TGCGCCAGCAGCTCGGGACTAGCGGGAGGGCATGAGCAGTACTTC.

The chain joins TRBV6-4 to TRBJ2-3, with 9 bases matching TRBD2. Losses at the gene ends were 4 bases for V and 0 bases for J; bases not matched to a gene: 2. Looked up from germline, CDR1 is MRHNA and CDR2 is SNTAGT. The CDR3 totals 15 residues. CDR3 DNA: TGTGCCAGCAGTGTTCTAGCGGGGAGCACAGATACGCAGTATTTT. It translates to CASSVLAGSTDTQYF.

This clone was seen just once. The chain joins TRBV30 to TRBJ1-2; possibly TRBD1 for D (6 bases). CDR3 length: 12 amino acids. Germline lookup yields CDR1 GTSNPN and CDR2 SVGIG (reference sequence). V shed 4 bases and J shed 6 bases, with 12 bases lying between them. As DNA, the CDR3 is TGTGCCTGGACGGGGGGCGATAATGGCTACACCTTC. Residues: CAWTGGDNGYTF. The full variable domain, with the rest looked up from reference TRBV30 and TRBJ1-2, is SQTIHQWPATLVQPVGSPLSLECTVEGTSNPNLYWYRQAAGRGLQLLFYSVGIGQISSEVPQNLSASRPQDRQFILSSKKLLLSDSGFYLCAWTGGDNGYTFGSGTRLTVV.

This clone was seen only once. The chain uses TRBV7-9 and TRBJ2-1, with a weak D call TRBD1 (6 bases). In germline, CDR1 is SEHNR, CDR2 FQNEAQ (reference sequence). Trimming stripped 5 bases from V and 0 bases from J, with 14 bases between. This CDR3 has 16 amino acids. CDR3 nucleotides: TGTGCCAGCAGCCGGGGACACCTCACCTCCTACAATGAGCAGTTCTTC. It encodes CASSRGHLTSYNEQFF.

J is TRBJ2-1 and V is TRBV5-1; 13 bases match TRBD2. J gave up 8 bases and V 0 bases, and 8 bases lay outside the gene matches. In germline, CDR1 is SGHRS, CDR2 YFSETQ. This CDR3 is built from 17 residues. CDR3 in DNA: TGCGCCAGCAGCTTGGGACTAGCGGGAGGAGTTGGAGATGAGCAGTTCTTC. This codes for CASSLGLAGGVGDEQFF.

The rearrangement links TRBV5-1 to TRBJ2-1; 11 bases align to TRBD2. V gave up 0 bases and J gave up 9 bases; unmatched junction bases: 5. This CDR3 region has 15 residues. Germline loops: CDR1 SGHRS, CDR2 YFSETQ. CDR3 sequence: CASSLEVSGGGEQFF. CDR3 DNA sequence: TGCGCCAGCAGCTTGGAGGTTAGCGGGGGGGGTGAGCAGTTCTTC.

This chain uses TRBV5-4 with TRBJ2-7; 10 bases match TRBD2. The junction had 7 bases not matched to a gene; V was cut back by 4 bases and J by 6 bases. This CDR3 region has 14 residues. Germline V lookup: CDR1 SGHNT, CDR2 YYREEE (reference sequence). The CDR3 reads CASSPSQRGGEQYF. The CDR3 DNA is TGTGCCAGCAGCCCCTCCCAGCGGGGGGGCGAGCAGTACTTC.

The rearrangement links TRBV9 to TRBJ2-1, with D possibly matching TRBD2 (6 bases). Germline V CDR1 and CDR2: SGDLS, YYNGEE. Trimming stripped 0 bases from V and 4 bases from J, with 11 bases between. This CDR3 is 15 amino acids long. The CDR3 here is CASSVGSGVYNEQFF. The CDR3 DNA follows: TGTGCCAGCAGCGTAGGTAGCGGAGTTTACAATGAGCAGTTCTTC.

The CDR3, as DNA: TGTGCCAGTCGTGGGGGGTCCCTCGGGGGGGAGCTGTTTTTT. Protein: CASRGGSLGGELFF. The V and J genes are TRBV6-1 and TRBJ2-2, with a tentative D call TRBD2 (6 bases). The V and J ends lost 9 bases and 8 bases respectively, with 19 bases between them. This CDR3 is 14 amino acids long. Per germline, CDR1 MNHNS and CDR2 SASEGT.

CDR3 protein: CASRPLARGLSPLHF. The DNA for the CDR3 is TGTGCCAGCAGACCCTTGGCCAGGGGATTATCACCCCTCCACTTT. The rearrangement joins TRBV6-5 to TRBJ1-6; maybe TRBD1 (6 bases). The CDR3 is 15 amino acids. CDR1 and CDR2 (germline): MNHEY, SVGAGI. The germline V and J ends were trimmed by 6 bases and 10 bases, with 19 bases remaining between them.

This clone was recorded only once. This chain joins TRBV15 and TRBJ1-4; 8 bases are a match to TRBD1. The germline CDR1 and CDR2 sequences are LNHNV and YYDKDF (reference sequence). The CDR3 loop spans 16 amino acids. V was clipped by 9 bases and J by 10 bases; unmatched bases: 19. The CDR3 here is CATHSRVGTGGGKLFF. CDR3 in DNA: TGTGCCACACACAGCAGAGTTGGAACAGGGGGAGGAAAACTGTTTTTT.

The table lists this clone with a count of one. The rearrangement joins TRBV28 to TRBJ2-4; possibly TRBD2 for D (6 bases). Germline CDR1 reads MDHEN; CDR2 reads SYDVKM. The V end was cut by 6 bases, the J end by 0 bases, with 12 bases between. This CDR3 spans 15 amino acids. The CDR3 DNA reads TGTGCCAGCAGACGGGGGATCGTAGCCAAAAACATTCAGTACTTC. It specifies CASRRGIVAKNIQYF.

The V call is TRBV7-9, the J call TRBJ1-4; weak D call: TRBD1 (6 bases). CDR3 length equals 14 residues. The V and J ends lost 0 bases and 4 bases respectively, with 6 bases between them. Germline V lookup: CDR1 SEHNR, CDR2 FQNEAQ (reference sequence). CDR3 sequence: CASSLAGGNEKLFF. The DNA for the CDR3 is TGTGCCAGCAGCTTAGCAGGGGGTAATGAAAAACTGTTTTTT. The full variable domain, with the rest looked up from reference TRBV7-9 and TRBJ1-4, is DTGVSQNPRHKITKRGQNVTFRCDPISEHNRLYWYRQTLGQGPEFLTYFQNEAQLEKSRLLSDRFSAERPKGSFSTLEIQRTEQGDSAMYLCASSLAGGNEKLFFGSGTQLSVL.

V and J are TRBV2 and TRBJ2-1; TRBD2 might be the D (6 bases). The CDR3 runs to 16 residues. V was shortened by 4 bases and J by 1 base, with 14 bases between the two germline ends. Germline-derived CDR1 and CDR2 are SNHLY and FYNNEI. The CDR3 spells CASSAELRDSYNEQFF. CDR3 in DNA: TGTGCCAGCAGTGCGGAGTTGCGGGATTCCTACAATGAGCAGTTCTTC. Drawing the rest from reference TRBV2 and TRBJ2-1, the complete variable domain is EPEVTQTPSHQVTQMGQEVILRCVPISNHLYFYWYRQILGQKVEFLVSFYNNEISEKSEIFDDQFSVERPDGSNFTLKIRSTKLEDSAMYFCASSAELRDSYNEQFFGPGTRLTVL.

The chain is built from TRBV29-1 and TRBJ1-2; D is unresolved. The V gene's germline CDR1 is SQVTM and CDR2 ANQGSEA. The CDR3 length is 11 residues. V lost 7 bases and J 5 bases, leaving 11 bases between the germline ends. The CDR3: CSAIGGYGYTF. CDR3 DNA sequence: TGCAGCGCCATTGGCGGTTATGGCTACACCTTC.

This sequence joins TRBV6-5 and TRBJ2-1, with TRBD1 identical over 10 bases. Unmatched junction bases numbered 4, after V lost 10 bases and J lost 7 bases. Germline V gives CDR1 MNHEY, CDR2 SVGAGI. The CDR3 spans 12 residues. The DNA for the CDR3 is TGTGCCACCCGGGACAGGGGTAATGAGCAGTTCTTC. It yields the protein CATRDRGNEQFF.

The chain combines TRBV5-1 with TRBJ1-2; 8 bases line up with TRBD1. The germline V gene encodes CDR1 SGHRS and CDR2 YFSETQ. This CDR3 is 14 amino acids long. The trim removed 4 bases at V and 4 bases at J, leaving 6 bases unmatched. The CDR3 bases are TGCGCCAGCAGCGGAACGACAGGGGCCTATGGCTACACCTTC. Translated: CASSGTTGAYGYTF.